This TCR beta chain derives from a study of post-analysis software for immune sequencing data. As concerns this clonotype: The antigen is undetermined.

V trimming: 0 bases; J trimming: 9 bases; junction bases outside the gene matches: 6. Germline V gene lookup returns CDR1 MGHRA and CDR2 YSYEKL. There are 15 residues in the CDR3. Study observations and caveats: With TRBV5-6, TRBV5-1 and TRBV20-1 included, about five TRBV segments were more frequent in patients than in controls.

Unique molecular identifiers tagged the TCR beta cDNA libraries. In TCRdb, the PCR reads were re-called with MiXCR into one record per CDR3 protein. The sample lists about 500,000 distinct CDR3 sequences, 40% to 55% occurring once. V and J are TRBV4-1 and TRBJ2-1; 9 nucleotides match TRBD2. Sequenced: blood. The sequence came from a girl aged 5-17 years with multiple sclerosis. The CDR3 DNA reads TGCGCCAGCAGCCAAGATGGAGCGGGAGGTTTTGAGCAGTTCTTC. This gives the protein CASSQDGAGGFEQFF.